The TCR beta chain under discussion was sequenced for a study of T cells in Graves' hyperthyroidism and ophthalmopathy. The CDR3 is made up of 16 amino acids. The germline gives CDR1 SEHNR, CDR2 FQNEAQ (reference sequence). RNA transcripts yielded amplified TCR beta CDR3 regions. An initial round of RT-PCR targeting the TCR CDR3 relied on the HTBI primer set. Via MiXCR, TCRdb re-called the multiplex PCR reads, giving one row per CDR3 protein. The data hold some 490,000 distinct CDR3 sequences, with under 25% observed a single time. Points on this clonotype: Its antigen is not identified. A junction end diverges from the germline sequence, so it may reflect a read error.

The study, taken as a whole, reports: Stable hyperthyroidism was separated from ophthalmopathy by a model based on 13 V-J features. For ophthalmopathy, model prediction preceded onset by a median approximately 6 months.

The sequence came from a woman aged 70 to 79 with Graves' ophthalmopathy. What was sequenced was blood. This chain links TRBV7-9 with TRBJ1-2, with 9 bases identical to TRBD1. The CDR3 nucleotides are TGCGCCAGCAGCCCGCCGGGACAGGGCCGTCGTTATGGCTACACCTTC. It yields the protein CASSPPGQGRRYGYTF.